The clone carrying this TCR beta chain has more than one count but fewer than ten. This sample was taken from a study of T and B cells in COVID-19 patients. Study-wide background: Of around 21 active-infection patients, 15 to 18 carried comorbidities linked to unfavorable COVID-19 outcome.

The trim removed 0 bases at V and 0 bases at J, leaving 21 bases unmatched. CDR3 size: 22 residues. Germline loops: CDR1 SGHKS, CDR2 YYEKEE (reference sequence). Multiplex PCR with BIOMED2 TRB-A/B primer pools amplified TRB rearrangements. MiXCR, applied by TCRdb to the multiplex PCR reads, yields one record per CDR3 protein. The sample comprises some 15,000 distinct CDR3 sequences, under 35% of which are singletons, and approximately 3.4% rests with the top ten. Blood genomic DNA input for TRB amplification was roughly 220-500 ng. This sequence originates from a human donor who had recovered from COVID-19. Source material: blood. J is TRBJ2-5 and V is TRBV5-5, with 9 bases lining up with TRBD2. The CDR3 region has the DNA TGTGCCAGCAGCTTGGCTAGGCTAGCGGGAAGAGTGGGGCAGGTGCACCAAGAGACCCAGTACTTC. This translates into CASSLARLAGRVGQVHQETQYF.